This T cell receptor beta chain is from a study of cytomegalovirus exposure and HLA in healthy donors. Across the whole study: In an early release, HLA-typed donors contributed tens of millions of unique TCR sequences. Broader study findings: When a later analysis was performed, an Asian-associated ancestry cluster reportedly had fewer N-insertions than the approximately 700-donor mean. In vitro assays verified that a few CMV-associated chains recognized CMV antigens specifically. Analysis performed later showed TCR beta chains linked to HLA being more clonally expanded than equally common others.

The PCR was carried out with 60 Vbeta primers and 13 Jbeta primers. Method: immunoSEQ multiplex PCR; TCRdb's copy keeps in-frame clones and lacks some. In the table there are a few hundred thousand clones, around 81% of which are singletons. In regard to this clone: Its antigen is unknown.

The CDR3 runs to 14 residues. V was clipped by 2 bases and J by 6 bases; unmatched bases: 5. Germline V gene data show CDR1 as MNHNY and CDR2 as SVGAGI (reference sequence). The chain combines TRBV6-6 with TRBJ1-1; 8 bases fit TRBD1. The sequence was obtained from a woman between 50 and 59 years old in good health and CMV-seropositive. Sequencing was carried out using PBMCs. CDR3 residues: CASSYGQGASEAFF. CDR3 nucleotide sequence: TGTGCCAGCAGTTACGGGCAGGGGGCCTCTGAAGCTTTCTTT.